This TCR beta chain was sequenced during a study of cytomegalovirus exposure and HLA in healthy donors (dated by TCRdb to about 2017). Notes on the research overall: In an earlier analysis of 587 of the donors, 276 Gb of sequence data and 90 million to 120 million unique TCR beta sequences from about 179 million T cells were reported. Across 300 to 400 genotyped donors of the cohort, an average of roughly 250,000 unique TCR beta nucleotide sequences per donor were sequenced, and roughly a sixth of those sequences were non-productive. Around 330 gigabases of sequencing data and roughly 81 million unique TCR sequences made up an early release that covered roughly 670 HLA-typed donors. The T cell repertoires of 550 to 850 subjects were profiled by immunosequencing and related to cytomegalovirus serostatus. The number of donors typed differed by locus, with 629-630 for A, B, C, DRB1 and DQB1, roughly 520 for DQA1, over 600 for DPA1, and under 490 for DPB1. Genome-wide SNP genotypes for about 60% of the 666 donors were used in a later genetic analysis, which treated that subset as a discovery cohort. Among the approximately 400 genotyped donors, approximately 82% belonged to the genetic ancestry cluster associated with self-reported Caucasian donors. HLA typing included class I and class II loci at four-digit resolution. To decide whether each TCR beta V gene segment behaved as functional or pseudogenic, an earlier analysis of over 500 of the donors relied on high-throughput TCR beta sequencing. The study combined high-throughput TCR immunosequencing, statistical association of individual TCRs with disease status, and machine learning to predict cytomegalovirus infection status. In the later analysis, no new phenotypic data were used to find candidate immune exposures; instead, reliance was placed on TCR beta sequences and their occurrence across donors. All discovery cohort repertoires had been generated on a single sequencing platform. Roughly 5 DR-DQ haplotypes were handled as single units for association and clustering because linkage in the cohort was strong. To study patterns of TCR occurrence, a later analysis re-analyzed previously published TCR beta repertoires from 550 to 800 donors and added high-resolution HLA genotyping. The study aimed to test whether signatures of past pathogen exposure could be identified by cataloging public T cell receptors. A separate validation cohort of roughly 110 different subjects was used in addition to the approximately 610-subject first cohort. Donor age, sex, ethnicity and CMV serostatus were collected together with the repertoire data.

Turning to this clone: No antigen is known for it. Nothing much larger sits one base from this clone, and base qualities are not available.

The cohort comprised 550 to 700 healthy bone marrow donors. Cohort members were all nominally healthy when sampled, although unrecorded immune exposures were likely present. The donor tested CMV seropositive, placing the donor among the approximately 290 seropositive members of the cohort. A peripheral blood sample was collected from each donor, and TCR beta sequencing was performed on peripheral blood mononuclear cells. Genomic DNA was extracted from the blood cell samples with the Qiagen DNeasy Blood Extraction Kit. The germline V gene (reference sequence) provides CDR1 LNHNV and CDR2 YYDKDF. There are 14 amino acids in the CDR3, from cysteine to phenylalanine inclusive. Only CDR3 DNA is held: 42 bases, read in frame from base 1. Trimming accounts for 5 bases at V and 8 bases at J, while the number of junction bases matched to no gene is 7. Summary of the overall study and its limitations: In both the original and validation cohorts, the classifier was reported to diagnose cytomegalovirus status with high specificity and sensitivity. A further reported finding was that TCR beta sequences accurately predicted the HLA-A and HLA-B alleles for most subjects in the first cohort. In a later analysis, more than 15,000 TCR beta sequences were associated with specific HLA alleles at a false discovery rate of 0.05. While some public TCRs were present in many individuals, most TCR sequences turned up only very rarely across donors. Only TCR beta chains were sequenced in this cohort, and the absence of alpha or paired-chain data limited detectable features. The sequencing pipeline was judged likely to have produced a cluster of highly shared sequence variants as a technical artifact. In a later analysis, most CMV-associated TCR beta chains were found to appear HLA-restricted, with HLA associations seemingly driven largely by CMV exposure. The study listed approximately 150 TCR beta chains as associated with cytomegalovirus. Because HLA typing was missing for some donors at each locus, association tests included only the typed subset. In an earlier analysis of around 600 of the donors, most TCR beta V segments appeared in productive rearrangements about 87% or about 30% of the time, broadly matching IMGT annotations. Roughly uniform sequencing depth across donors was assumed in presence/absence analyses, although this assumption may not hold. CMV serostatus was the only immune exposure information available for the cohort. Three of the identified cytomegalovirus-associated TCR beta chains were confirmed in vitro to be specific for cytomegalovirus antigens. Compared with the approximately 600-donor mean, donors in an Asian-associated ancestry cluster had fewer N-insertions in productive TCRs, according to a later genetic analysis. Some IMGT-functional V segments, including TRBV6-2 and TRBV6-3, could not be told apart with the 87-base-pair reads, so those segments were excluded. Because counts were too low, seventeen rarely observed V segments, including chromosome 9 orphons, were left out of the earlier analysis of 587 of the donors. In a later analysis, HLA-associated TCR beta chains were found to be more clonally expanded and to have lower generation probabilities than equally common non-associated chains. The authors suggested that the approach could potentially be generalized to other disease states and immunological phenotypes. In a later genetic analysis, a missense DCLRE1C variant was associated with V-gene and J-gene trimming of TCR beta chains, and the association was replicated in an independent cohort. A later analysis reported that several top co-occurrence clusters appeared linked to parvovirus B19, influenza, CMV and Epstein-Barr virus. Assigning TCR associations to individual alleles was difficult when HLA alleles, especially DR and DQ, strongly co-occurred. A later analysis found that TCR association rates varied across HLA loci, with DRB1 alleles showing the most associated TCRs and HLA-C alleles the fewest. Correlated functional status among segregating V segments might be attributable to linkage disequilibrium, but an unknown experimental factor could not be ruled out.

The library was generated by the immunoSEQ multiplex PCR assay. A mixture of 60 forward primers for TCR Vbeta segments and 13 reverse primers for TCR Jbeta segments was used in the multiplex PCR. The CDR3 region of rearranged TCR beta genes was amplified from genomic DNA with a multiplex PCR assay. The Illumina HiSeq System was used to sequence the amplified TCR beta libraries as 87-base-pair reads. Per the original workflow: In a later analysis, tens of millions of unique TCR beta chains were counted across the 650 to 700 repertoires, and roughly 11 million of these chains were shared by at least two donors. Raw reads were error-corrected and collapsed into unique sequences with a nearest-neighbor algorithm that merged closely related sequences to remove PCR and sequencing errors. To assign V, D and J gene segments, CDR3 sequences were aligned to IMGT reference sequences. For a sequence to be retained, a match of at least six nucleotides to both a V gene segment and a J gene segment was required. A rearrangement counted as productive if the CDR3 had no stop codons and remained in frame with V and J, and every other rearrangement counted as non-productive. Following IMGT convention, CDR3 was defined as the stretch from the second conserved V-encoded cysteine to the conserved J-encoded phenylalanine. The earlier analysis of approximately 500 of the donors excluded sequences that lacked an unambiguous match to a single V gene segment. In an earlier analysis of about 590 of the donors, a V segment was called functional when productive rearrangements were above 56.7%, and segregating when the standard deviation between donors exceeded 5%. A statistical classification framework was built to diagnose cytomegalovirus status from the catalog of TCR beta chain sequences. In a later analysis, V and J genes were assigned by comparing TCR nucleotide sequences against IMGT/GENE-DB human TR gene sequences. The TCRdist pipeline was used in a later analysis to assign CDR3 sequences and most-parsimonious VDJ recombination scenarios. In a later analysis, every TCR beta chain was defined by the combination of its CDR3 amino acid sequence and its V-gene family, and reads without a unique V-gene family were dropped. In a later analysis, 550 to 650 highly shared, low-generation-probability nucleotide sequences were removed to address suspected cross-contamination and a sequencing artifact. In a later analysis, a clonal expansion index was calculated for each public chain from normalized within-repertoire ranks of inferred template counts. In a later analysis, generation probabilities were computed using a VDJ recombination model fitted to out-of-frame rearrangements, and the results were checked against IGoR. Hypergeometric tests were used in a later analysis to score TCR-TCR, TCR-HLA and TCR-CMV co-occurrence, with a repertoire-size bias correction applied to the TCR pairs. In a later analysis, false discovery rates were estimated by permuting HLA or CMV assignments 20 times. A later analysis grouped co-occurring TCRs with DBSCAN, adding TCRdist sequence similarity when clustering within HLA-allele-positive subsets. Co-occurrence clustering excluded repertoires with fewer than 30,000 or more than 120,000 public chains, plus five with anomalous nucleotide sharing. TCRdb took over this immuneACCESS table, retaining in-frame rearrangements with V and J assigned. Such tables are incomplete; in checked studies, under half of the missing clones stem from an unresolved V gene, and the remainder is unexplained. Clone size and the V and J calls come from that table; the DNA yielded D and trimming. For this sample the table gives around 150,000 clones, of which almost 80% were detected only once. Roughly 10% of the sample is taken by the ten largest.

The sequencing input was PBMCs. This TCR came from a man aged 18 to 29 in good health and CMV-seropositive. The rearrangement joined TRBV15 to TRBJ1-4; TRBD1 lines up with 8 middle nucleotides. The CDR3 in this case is CATSARGRKEKLFF. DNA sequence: TGTGCCACCAGCGCCAGGGGGCGCAAAGAAAAACTGTTTTTT.